This T cell receptor (beta chain) was sequenced for a study of cytomegalovirus exposure and HLA in healthy donors. Overall study findings and caveats: Presence/absence analyses assumed roughly uniform sequencing depth across donors.

This clone was counted between two and nine times. Antigen unknown. CDR3 size: 14 residues. Germline V CDR1 and CDR2: SQVTM, ANQGSEA. V gave up 5 bases and J gave up 3 bases; unmatched junction bases: 4. This PCR relied on a set of 60 Vbeta primers and 13 Jbeta primers. As processed by the authors: Later reanalysis found about 78 million unique TCR beta chains, some 10 million of them shared. Measured with immunoSEQ multiplex PCR; TCRdb has only the in-frame clones, and not every one. V, J and clone size derive from that table, while D and trimming were established from the DNA sequence. The sample has 150,000 or so clones; under 70% are singletons.

This clonotype was obtained from a woman aged 30 to 39 in good health and CMV-seropositive. V is TRBV29-1 and J is TRBJ1-3, with TRBD1 identical over 10 bases. Material: PBMCs. CDR3 in amino acids: CSVSGQGYGNTIYF. The CDR3, as DNA: TGCAGCGTTTCGGGACAGGGGTATGGAAACACCATATATTTT.